Listed here are 20 T cell receptor beta chains from one sample, sequenced in a study of shared clonotypes between healthy human individuals. Sequenced by immunoSEQ multiplex PCR; TCRdb stores in-frame clones only, minus some. Of about 2.1 million clones detected, roughly 95% appear once; the ten largest clones hold about 1.7%. CD45RO-negative CD8 cells positively selected for CCR7 made up the naive population, which excluded terminally differentiated effector memory CD45RA+ cells. Sequencing input: naive CD8+ T cells from PBMCs. The receptors originated from a man aged 18 to 30 in good health. Some clones in this sample may be carry-over from other donors' samples.

A remark on this clone: The identical CDR3 is also encoded by other nucleotide sequences in the sample. The chain employs TRBV27 and TRBJ1-1; D ambiguous. V was pared by 2 bases and J by 2 bases, with 6 bases between. The CDR3 length is 13 residues. Germline V gene lookup returns CDR1 MNHEY and CDR2 SMNVEV (reference sequence). CDR3 loop: CASSLAANTEAFF. In nucleotides, the CDR3 is TGTGCCAGCAGTTTAGCAGCCAACACTGAAGCTTTCTTT.

The rearrangement joins TRBV27 to TRBJ2-7; D assignment may be TRBD1 or TRBD2 (5 bases each). Germline CDR1 MNHEY, CDR2 SMNVEV (reference sequence). V was clipped by 6 bases and J by 0 bases, with 12 bases between them. The CDR3 loop spans 14 amino acids. Here the CDR3 reads CASSDGASSYEQYF. The CDR3 DNA reads as TGTGCCAGCAGCGACGGGGCGAGCTCCTACGAGCAGTACTTC.

V usage is TRBV5-1 and J usage is TRBJ2-2; 8 nucleotides agree with TRBD2. Unmatched junction bases numbered 18, after V lost 4 bases and J lost 7 bases. The CDR3 contains 18 residues. Germline-derived CDR1 and CDR2 are SGHRS and YFSETQ. The CDR3 DNA follows: TGCGCCAGCAGCCCCCGTTATTTGAGCGGGAGTTTGGTCGGGGAGCTGTTTTTT. Amino acid sequence: CASSPRYLSGSLVGELFF.

The chain combines TRBV2 with TRBJ1-1; 7 bases fit TRBD1. In germline, CDR1 is SNHLY, CDR2 FYNNEI. With 10 bases clipped from V and 3 bases from J, the junction kept 11 bases outside the gene matches. The CDR3 consists of 14 residues. The CDR3 DNA sequence: TGTGCCACCCGGGAGGACAGGTGGGACACTGAAGCTTTCTTT. It encodes CATREDRWDTEAFF.

The V call is TRBV7-2, the J call TRBJ2-1; no clear D. Germline V gene sequence: CDR1 SGHTA, CDR2 FQGNSA. This CDR3 spans 11 amino acids. V was clipped by 5 bases and J by 7 bases, with 6 bases between them. CDR3: CASSRLNEQFF. As DNA, the CDR3 is TGTGCCAGCAGCCGATTAAATGAGCAGTTCTTC.

V is TRBV27 and J is TRBJ1-5; D is perhaps TRBD1 (6 bases). CDR3 length: 14 amino acids. CDR1 is MNHEY, CDR2 SMNVEV, per germline (reference sequence). Trimming removed 8 bases from V and 5 bases from J, with 16 bases in between. The CDR3, as DNA: TGTGCCAGCGCGATCCGGGACAAATATCAGCCCCAGCATTTT. The encoded protein is CASAIRDKYQPQHF.

V and J are TRBV10-2 and TRBJ2-5; no reliable D call. The CDR3 runs 16 residues. The V gene's germline CDR1 is WSHSY and CDR2 SAAADI. The ends were cut back, 5 bases at V and 4 bases at J, with 20 bases in the middle. The CDR3 bases are TGCGCCAGCAGTTCGAGGTCAGAGGTTTTTTTAGAGACCCAGTACTTC. Protein product: CASSSRSEVFLETQYF.

The V call is TRBV9, the J call TRBJ2-2; tentatively, D is TRBD1 or TRBD2 (7 bases each). CDR3 size: 16 residues. The germline CDR1 and CDR2 sequences are SGDLS and YYNGEE. Trimming removed 3 bases from V and 5 bases from J, with 17 bases in between. CDR3 protein: CASSAGGGGSTGELFF. DNA of the CDR3: TGTGCCAGCAGCGCCGGAGGGGGCGGGAGTACCGGGGAGCTGTTTTTT.

V usage is TRBV4-1 and J usage is TRBJ2-1; D gene ambiguous. V lost 1 base and J lost 9, with 13 bases in between. The CDR3 extends over 14 amino acids. Germline CDR1 MGHRA, CDR2 YSYEKL. Here the CDR3 reads CASSQASGVVEQFF. DNA of the CDR3: TGCGCCAGCAGCCAAGCCTCTGGAGTCGTTGAGCAGTTCTTC.

The chain has TRBV19 and TRBJ2-2; maybe TRBD2 (5 bases). Trimming cost V 8 bases and J 6 bases, with 16 bases left between them. This CDR3 spans 14 amino acids. Germline CDR1 LNHDA, CDR2 SQIVND (reference sequence). The CDR3 sequence: CASRVGEWAGELFF. Written as DNA, the CDR3 is TGTGCCAGTCGCGTTGGGGAGTGGGCCGGGGAGCTGTTTTTT.

For this clone: The junction shows a germline mismatch at one end, possibly a read error. This chain joins TRBV11-2 and TRBJ1-1; D not resolved. CDR3 length equals 12 residues. CDR1 and CDR2 (germline): SGHAT, FQNNGV. The CDR3 reads CASSLRNTESFF. CDR3 nucleotides: TGTGCCAGCAGTCTTCGCAACACTGAATCTTTCTTT.

This clone was found once. V gene TRBV27 combines with J gene TRBJ1-3; D unclear. Trimming left V 4 bases short and J 0 bases short, with 7 bases between. Per germline, CDR1 MNHEY and CDR2 SMNVEV (reference sequence). CDR3 size: 14 residues. CDR3 nucleotide sequence: TGTGCCAGCAGTTGGAAAGCCTCTGGAAACACCATATATTTT. Translation gives CASSWKASGNTIYF.

J is TRBJ2-2 and V is TRBV5-1, with no clear D. Trimming stripped 5 bases from V and 2 bases from J, with 7 bases between. The CDR3 contains 13 residues. Germline lookup yields CDR1 SGHRS and CDR2 YFSETQ. CDR3 region: CASRATNTGELFF. The CDR3 bases are TGCGCCAGCAGGGCCACCAACACCGGGGAGCTGTTTTTT.

The V gene is TRBV18, the J gene TRBJ2-5, with D hard to call. The CDR3 totals 17 residues. With 2 bases removed from V and 2 bases from J, the gap between germline ends came to 18 bases. Germline V lookup: CDR1 KGHSH, CDR2 LQKENI. The CDR3 sequence: CASSPGVRPMPQETQYF. Here the CDR3 DNA reads TGTGCCAGCTCACCAGGGGTCAGGCCGATGCCTCAAGAGACCCAGTACTTC.

J is TRBJ2-3 and V is TRBV7-9; D possibly uses TRBD1 or TRBD2 (5 bases each). Germline CDR1 is SEHNR and CDR2 is FQNEAQ (reference sequence). The CDR3 runs to 13 residues. V was pared by 5 bases and J by 4 bases, with 10 bases between. This CDR3 is CASSPGTPDTQYF. DNA for the CDR3: TGTGCCAGCAGCCCGGGGACCCCAGATACGCAGTATTTT.

Worth noting for this clone: This sample also contains other DNA sequences that code for the same CDR3. The chain couples TRBV7-9 to TRBJ2-3; 11 bases are shared with TRBD1. This CDR3 contains 15 residues. With 4 bases clipped from V and 3 bases from J, the junction kept 3 bases outside the gene matches. Looked up from germline, CDR1 is SEHNR and CDR2 is FQNEAQ (reference sequence). Here the CDR3 DNA reads TGTGCCAGCAGCTCCCGGGACAGGGGGACAGATACGCAGTATTTT. Amino acid sequence: CASSSRDRGTDTQYF.

The V and J genes are TRBV6-6 and TRBJ2-7, with 14 positions matching TRBD2. Germline V gene lookup returns CDR1 MNHNY and CDR2 SVGAGI (reference sequence). The CDR3 covers 15 residues. V dropped 6 bases and J dropped 3; count of bases not matched to a gene: 4. CDR3 amino acids: CASRGGTSGSYEQYF. The CDR3 region has the DNA TGTGCCAGCAGGGGGGGGACTAGCGGGAGCTACGAGCAGTACTTC.

The table lists this clone with a count of one. The rearrangement joins TRBV7-9 to TRBJ2-1, with D uncertain. Germline CDR1 is SEHNR and CDR2 is FQNEAQ (reference sequence). Between the trimmed V and J ends, which lost 5 bases and 8 bases, there was a span of 19 bases. The CDR3 is 15 amino acids. The CDR3 region is CASSPAPLNLHEQFF. The CDR3 DNA reads as TGTGCCAGCAGCCCAGCCCCCCTCAACTTGCATGAGCAGTTCTTC.

This clone was recorded only once. This chain links TRBV4-3 with TRBJ2-7; D possibly uses TRBD1 or TRBD2 (5 bases each). Germline V lookup: CDR1 LGHNA, CDR2 YSLEER. The CDR3 extends over 14 amino acids. Trimming stripped 4 bases from V and 3 bases from J, with 13 bases between. CDR3 protein: CASSPGAGGYEQYF. For the CDR3, the DNA is TGCGCCAGCAGCCCCGGGGCTGGGGGCTACGAGCAGTACTTC.

The J gene is TRBJ2-7, the V gene TRBV29-1; 7 nucleotides match TRBD1. V was pared by 7 bases and J by 5 bases, with 14 bases of the junction left unmatched. Germline V CDR1 and CDR2: SQVTM, ANQGSEA. The CDR3 is made up of 14 amino acids. In DNA form, the CDR3 reads TGCAGCGCCAAGGGGGCAGGGCGTTGGGACGAGCAGTACTTC. Protein sequence: CSAKGAGRWDEQYF.